A single sample is the source of the 9 T cell receptor beta chains below, sequenced in a study of blood T cell repertoires in COVID-19. Profiling relied on immunoSEQ multiplex PCR, and the TCRdb table lists in-frame clones only, not all of them. The table has approximately 300,000 clones, nearly 90% seen once. Sequencing was done on a sample of PBMCs or T cells enriched from blood (not recorded which). Receptors were obtained from a woman aged 25 to 39 who had recovered from COVID-19.

The chain uses TRBV4-2 and TRBJ1-6; the match to TRBD1 covers 11 bases. CDR3 length: 20 amino acids. J lost 7 bases, V lost 4 bases, and 18 bases had no gene match. Germline assignment: CDR1 LGHNA and CDR2 YNFKEQ. The CDR3 DNA is TGTGCCAGCAGCCGCAGAGGGGGACAGGGGGGGTCCGGAGGGAATTCACCCCTCCACTTT. Translating it yields CASSRRGGQGGSGGNSPLHF.

J is TRBJ2-1 and V is TRBV4-2; TRBD2 is a possible D gene (6 bases). V gave up 6 bases and J gave up 8 bases, with 17 bases separating them. This CDR3 is built from 14 residues. CDR1 and CDR2 (germline): LGHNA, YNFKEQ. The CDR3 loop reads CASRRGGAADEQFF. The CDR3 DNA follows: TGTGCCAGCAGACGAGGCGGGGCGGCGGATGAGCAGTTCTTC.

The chain employs TRBV4-3 and TRBJ2-1, with a tentative D call TRBD2 (6 bases). This CDR3 has 18 amino acids. Deletions cut 0 bases from V and 5 bases from J, with 20 bases between. Germline V gene sequence: CDR1 LGHNA, CDR2 YSLEER. Here the CDR3 reads CASSQDHGFGLLHNEQFF. The CDR3 DNA reads TGCGCCAGCAGCCAAGATCACGGCTTTGGACTACTCCACAATGAGCAGTTCTTC.

The genes are TRBV15 and TRBJ1-5; tentatively, D is TRBD1 (5 bases). The CDR3 is 16 residues long. The germline V and J ends were trimmed by 5 bases and 2 bases, with 16 bases remaining between them. The germline V gene has CDR1 LNHNV and CDR2 YYDKDF (reference sequence). The CDR3 region is CATSPRTHVGNQPQHF. In nucleotides, the CDR3 is TGTGCCACCAGCCCCCGGACACACGTAGGCAATCAGCCCCAGCATTTT.

The count of this clone is one. The chain joins TRBV9 to TRBJ1-1; D might be TRBD1 (6 bases). V gave up 3 bases and J gave up 1 base, with 22 bases separating them. Germline CDR1 is SGDLS and CDR2 is YYNGEE. This CDR3 contains 18 residues. This CDR3 is CASSGPGDIRGENTEAFF. Here the CDR3 DNA reads TGTGCCAGCAGCGGCCCCGGGGACATTAGGGGCGAGAACACTGAAGCTTTCTTT.

In the case of this clone: A junction end diverges from the germline sequence, so it may reflect a read error. This rearrangement joins TRBV7-7 to TRBJ2-5; D may be TRBD2 (6 bases). Germline V lookup: CDR1 SSHAT, CDR2 FNYEAQ (reference sequence). CDR3 length: 15 residues. The CDR3 here is CASSLGLASQETQYF. CDR3 DNA: TGTGCTAGCAGCTTAGGGCTAGCGAGCCAAGAGACCCAGTACTTC.

V usage is TRBV9 and J usage is TRBJ2-7; D gene ambiguous. Germline CDR1 is SGDLS and CDR2 is YYNGEE. V lost 1 base to trimming and J lost 0 bases, with 8 bases between them. This CDR3 is built from 14 residues. CDR3 bases: TGTGCCAGCAGCGTAACGCGAAGCTCCTACGAGCAGTACTTC. As protein: CASSVTRSSYEQYF.

The chain uses TRBV9 and TRBJ1-3, with TRBD1 as a possible D gene (5 bases). CDR1 SGDLS and CDR2 YYNGEE come from the germline V gene. The V and J ends lost 0 bases and 3 bases respectively, with 7 bases between them. This CDR3 region has 14 residues. In DNA form, the CDR3 reads TGTGCCAGCAGCGTAGCAGGGAATGGAAACACCATATATTTT. Residues: CASSVAGNGNTIYF.

This chain joins TRBV3-1 (or the pseudogene TRBV3-2) and TRBJ2-3; TRBD1 is a possible D gene (6 bases). The germline V gene encodes CDR1 LGHDT and CDR2 YNNKEL (reference sequence). V was pared by 2 bases and J by 10 bases, with 13 bases between. This CDR3 comprises 13 residues. The CDR3 bases are TGTGCCAGCAGCCAAAGTTGGGCAGGGGCGCAGTATTTT. This sequence encodes CASSQSWAGAQYF.